This TCR beta chain was profiled in a study of T cell responses to AZD1222 COVID-19 vaccine. TCRdb's table, derived via immunoSEQ multiplex PCR, lists solely in-frame clones and lacks some. The table lists some 81,000 clones, 86% of them singletons. Germline V CDR1 and CDR2: SEHNR, FQNEAQ (reference sequence). The CDR3 is 15 amino acids. V lost 5 bases, J lost 2 bases, and 13 bases lay in between. The specimen was peripheral blood, collected 28 days after the second AZD1222 dose. The clonotype was recovered from an adult who received the AZD1222 COVID-19 vaccine. The V and J genes are TRBV7-9 and TRBJ2-1, with a weak D call TRBD2 (5 bases). The chain's CDR3 is CASSPEDGTYNEQFF. CDR3 bases: TGTGCCAGCAGCCCTGAGGACGGGACCTACAATGAGCAGTTCTTC. Variable domain in full (rest from reference TRBV7-9 and TRBJ2-1): DTGVSQNPRHKITKRGQNVTFRCDPISEHNRLYWYRQTLGQGPEFLTYFQNEAQLEKSRLLSDRFSAERPKGSFSTLEIQRTEQGDSAMYLCASSPEDGTYNEQFFGPGTRLTVL.